The 27 T cell receptor beta chains given below trace back to one sample, sequenced in a study of blood T cell repertoires in COVID-19. Only in-frame clones appear in the TCRdb table, and some are missing; sequencing was by immunoSEQ multiplex PCR. This sample has about 140,000 clones, with more than 65% found just once. The sequencing sample was made of peripheral blood. These receptors were obtained from a man aged 55 to 70 with active or convalescent COVID-19.

The chain combines TRBV5-1 with TRBJ2-3; 15 positions match TRBD2. Trimming at V came to 0 bases and at J to 7 bases, leaving 6 bases not matched to a gene. This CDR3 contains 17 residues. Germline V lookup: CDR1 SGHRS, CDR2 YFSETQ. The CDR3 DNA reads TGCGCCAGCAGCTTGGAGGGACTAGCGGGGGGAGGAAATACGCAGTATTTT. Translated: CASSLEGLAGGGNTQYF.

A word on this clone: A read error may produce the germline difference seen at one junction end. The chain combines TRBV2 with TRBJ1-5; no clear D gene. CDR1 and CDR2 from the germline V gene are SNHLY and FYNNEI. The CDR3 spans 14 residues. Written as DNA, the CDR3 is TGTGCCAGCAGTGAGGTGTATAGCGATCAGCCCCAGCATTTT. Encoded protein: CASSEVYSDQPQHF.

The CDR3 here is CASSPLEITGELFF. Written as DNA, the CDR3 is TGTGCCAGCTCACCACTAGAGATCACCGGGGAGCTGTTTTTT. This rearrangement joins TRBV18 to TRBJ2-2; D remains unclear. CDR1 and CDR2 from the germline V gene are KGHSH and LQKENI. CDR3 length: 14 amino acids. V was pared by 1 base and J by 4 bases, with 7 bases between. Drawing the rest from reference TRBV18 and TRBJ2-2, the complete variable domain is NAGVMQNPRHLVRRRGQEARLRCSPMKGHSHVYWYRQLPEEGLKFMVYLQKENIIDESGMPKERFSAEFPKEGPSILRIQQVVRGDSAAYFCASSPLEITGELFFGEGSRLTVL.

The rearrangement joins TRBV19 to TRBJ2-1; 12 nucleotides match TRBD2. V gave up 4 bases and J gave up 4 bases; unmatched junction bases: 5. This CDR3 comprises 16 residues. Looked up from germline, CDR1 is LNHDA and CDR2 is SQIVND (reference sequence). The CDR3 DNA sequence: TGTGCCAGTAGTAGCCTGACTAGCGGGAGTTACAATGAGCAGTTCTTC. Amino acids: CASSSLTSGSYNEQFF.

The genes are TRBV30 and TRBJ2-5, with 16 bases matching TRBD2. The germline V gene encodes CDR1 GTSNPN and CDR2 SVGIG (reference sequence). This CDR3 contains 18 residues. The V gene end was trimmed by 2 bases and the J gene end by 1 base; junction bases not matched to a gene: 7. CDR3 residues: CAWSTGTSGRVVQETQYF. The DNA of the CDR3 is TGTGCCTGGAGTACCGGGACTAGCGGGAGGGTCGTCCAAGAGACCCAGTACTTC.

The gene calls are TRBV5-8 and TRBJ2-1; D is unresolved. The CDR3 covers 13 residues. The V gene lost 2 bases and the J gene lost 8 bases, with 11 bases spanning the gap. Germline CDR1 and CDR2: SGHTS and YDEGEE. Here the CDR3 DNA reads TGTGCCAGCAGCTTAAGCGTTTGGGATGAGCAGTTCTTC. The encoded protein is CASSLSVWDEQFF.

The chain uses TRBV5-5 and TRBJ1-4; D possibly corresponds to TRBD1 (6 bases). Trimming shortened V by 5 bases and J by 8 bases, and 13 bases separated the two germline ends. CDR3 size: 13 residues. Germline-derived CDR1 and CDR2 are SGHKS and YYEKEE (reference sequence). The chain's CDR3 is CASRGTGREKLFF. The CDR3 coding sequence is TGTGCCAGCAGAGGTACAGGGAGAGAAAAACTGTTTTTT.

The chain recombines TRBV19 with TRBJ2-1, with TRBD1 identical over 12 bases. CDR1 is LNHDA, CDR2 SQIVND, per germline (reference sequence). There are 14 residues in the CDR3. The ends lost 8 bases at V and 10 bases at J; junction bases unmatched: 9. The CDR3 here is CASLPGQGAREQFF. The CDR3 DNA is TGTGCCAGTCTACCGGGACAGGGGGCACGAGAGCAGTTCTTC.

The J gene is TRBJ2-1, the V gene TRBV5-8, with 13 bases matching TRBD2. V trimming: 4 bases; J trimming: 3 bases; junction bases outside the gene matches: 10. Germline CDR1 is SGHTS and CDR2 is YDEGEE. The CDR3 runs to 18 residues. CDR3 sequence (DNA): TGTGCCAGCAGCCCCCGAGCAGGGACTAGCGGGATCTACAATGAGCAGTTCTTC. Amino acids: CASSPRAGTSGIYNEQFF.

The chain is built from TRBV6-1 and TRBJ2-7, with 8 bases lining up with TRBD2. Unmatched junction bases numbered 5, after V lost 2 bases and J lost 5 bases. CDR1 and CDR2 (germline): MNHNS, SASEGT. The CDR3 has 14 amino acids. For the CDR3, the DNA is TGTGCCAGCAGTGAAAGGGGAGCGGGAGACGAGCAGTACGTC. This gives the protein CASSERGAGDEQYV.

The chain combines TRBV7-9 with TRBJ1-5, with TRBD1 matching 8 bases. The V and J ends lost 1 base and 4 bases, in that order; junction bases with no gene match: 6. The CDR3 sequence is 16 residues long. CDR1 SEHNR and CDR2 FQNEAQ come from the germline V gene (reference sequence). In nucleotides, the CDR3 is TGTGCCAGCAGCTTAGGGGGACAGGCCCCTAATCAGCCCCAGCATTTT. It is translated as CASSLGGQAPNQPQHF. The full variable domain, in which reference TRBV7-9 and TRBJ1-5 provide the parts outside the CDR3, is DTGVSQNPRHKITKRGQNVTFRCDPISEHNRLYWYRQTLGQGPEFLTYFQNEAQLEKSRLLSDRFSAERPKGSFSTLEIQRTEQGDSAMYLCASSLGGQAPNQPQHFGDGTRLSIL.

This sequence joins TRBV5-1 and TRBJ1-1; the D gene is possibly TRBD1 (5 bases). V lost 3 bases and J lost 5, with 17 bases in between. This CDR3 contains 15 residues. In germline, CDR1 is SGHRS, CDR2 YFSETQ. The CDR3 DNA follows: TGCGCCAGCAGCTCGCCAGGGATCGGTAGAACTGAAGCTTTCTTT. Its translation is CASSSPGIGRTEAFF.

The chain recombines TRBV28 with TRBJ1-2; D perhaps matches TRBD1 (6 bases). This CDR3 spans 13 amino acids. V lost 4 bases, J lost 8 bases, and 14 bases lay in between. Germline assignment: CDR1 MDHEN and CDR2 SYDVKM. The CDR3 coding sequence is TGTGCCAGCAGTTCAAGACAGGACAGCGGCTACACCTTC. This gives the protein CASSSRQDSGYTF.

V gene TRBV3-1 (or the pseudogene TRBV3-2) combines with J gene TRBJ2-2; 7 positions agree with TRBD1. CDR3 size: 16 residues. Germline V lookup: CDR1 LGHDT, CDR2 YNNKEL (reference sequence). The ends lost 4 bases at V and 4 bases at J; junction bases unmatched: 9. CDR3 region: CASSRPTGLGTGELFF. The DNA of the CDR3 is TGTGCCAGCAGCCGGCCGACAGGGTTGGGCACCGGGGAGCTGTTTTTT.

The chain joins TRBV11-2 to TRBJ2-7; D is possibly TRBD2 (5 bases). From germline, CDR1 is SGHAT and CDR2 FQNNGV. Trimming removed 1 base from V and 2 bases from J, with 9 bases in between. The CDR3 totals 14 residues. This CDR3 is CASSLGVGTYEQYV. The CDR3 region has the DNA TGTGCCAGCAGCTTAGGGGTCGGGACCTACGAGCAGTACGTC.

The gene calls are TRBV2 and TRBJ1-1, with D tentatively TRBD1 (5 bases). V was clipped by 2 bases and J by 8 bases, with 15 bases between them. In germline, CDR1 is SNHLY, CDR2 FYNNEI. CDR3 length equals 14 residues. The CDR3 reads CASSERTRSLEAFF. CDR3 bases: TGTGCCAGCAGTGAAAGGACACGGAGCCTGGAAGCTTTCTTT.

This clone was observed a single time. The sample contains more than one DNA sequence encoding this CDR3. The chain has TRBV3-1 (or the pseudogene TRBV3-2) and TRBJ1-2; D gene uncertain. There are 16 residues in the CDR3. Germline V lookup: CDR1 LGHDT, CDR2 YNNKEL (reference sequence). Trimming pared 3 bases from V and 4 bases from J, leaving 18 bases between. The CDR3 loop reads CASSHSPGIWSYGYTF. The CDR3 nucleotides are TGTGCCAGCAGCCATTCTCCGGGGATTTGGTCCTATGGCTACACCTTC.

The chain joins TRBV14 to TRBJ2-3; 8 bases agree with TRBD1. The length of the CDR3 is 16 residues. Per germline, CDR1 SGHDN and CDR2 FVKESK. After removal of 1 base from V and 4 bases from J, the junction contained 7 bases not matched to a gene. The CDR3 region is CASSQGGTGGADTQYF. For the CDR3, the DNA is TGTGCCAGCAGCCAAGGGGGGACAGGTGGGGCAGATACGCAGTATTTT.

This chain joins TRBV11-3 and TRBJ2-1; TRBD1 aligns across 11 bases. V lost 1 base and J lost 7; bases outside the gene matches: 6. This CDR3 has 16 amino acids. Germline V gene data show CDR1 as SGHNT and CDR2 as YENEEA. CDR3 DNA sequence: TGTGCCAGCAGCTTAGGCGGGACAGGGGGTCAAAATGAGCAGTTCTTC. Translation gives CASSLGGTGGQNEQFF.

This rearrangement joins TRBV6-2 or TRBV6-3 to TRBJ1-6, with 7 bases aligning to TRBD1. Germline assignment: CDR1 MNHEY and CDR2 SVGEGT. Unmatched junction bases numbered 9, after V lost 7 bases and J lost 0 bases. The CDR3 has 17 amino acids. The CDR3 loop is CASTPDRASSYNSPLHF. CDR3 in DNA: TGTGCCAGCACCCCCGACAGGGCGAGCTCCTATAATTCACCCCTCCACTTT.

The V and J genes are TRBV4-3 and TRBJ2-3; 7 bases agree with TRBD2. V dropped 3 bases and J dropped 4; count of bases not matched to a gene: 16. Germline V lookup: CDR1 LGHNA, CDR2 YSLEER. CDR3 length equals 18 residues. The CDR3 sequence is CASSQHLLGGRAPDTQYF. Written as DNA, the CDR3 is TGCGCCAGCAGCCAGCACCTTCTCGGGGGGAGGGCCCCAGATACGCAGTATTTT.

The rearrangement links TRBV19 to TRBJ2-1; 10 nucleotides match TRBD1. Germline assignment: CDR1 LNHDA and CDR2 SQIVND (reference sequence). The CDR3 is 20 amino acids. The V and J ends lost 7 bases and 7 bases, in that order; junction bases with no gene match: 25. DNA of the CDR3: TGTGCCAGTAATCAAGACAGGGGGCATACTAGTTATAGTTTTTTGAATGAGCAGTTCTTC. Translation: CASNQDRGHTSYSFLNEQFF.

V and J are TRBV7-2 and TRBJ1-1; D not certain. The CDR3 consists of 13 residues. Trimming cost V 3 bases and J 5 bases, with 10 bases left between them. The germline V gene encodes CDR1 SGHTA and CDR2 FQGNSA. This chain's CDR3 is CASSFSAGTEAFF. CDR3 DNA: TGTGCCAGCAGCTTTTCGGCGGGGACTGAAGCTTTCTTT.

The J gene is TRBJ2-3, the V gene TRBV27; 10 nucleotides line up with TRBD1. The CDR3 totals 17 residues. The trim removed 6 bases at V and 2 bases at J, leaving 11 bases unmatched. Looked up from germline, CDR1 is MNHEY and CDR2 is SMNVEV (reference sequence). Here the CDR3 reads CASSSLPTGGYTDTQYF. The CDR3 nucleotides are TGTGCCAGCAGCTCCCTCCCGACAGGGGGCTACACAGATACGCAGTATTTT.

V is TRBV4-3 and J is TRBJ2-1; D ambiguous. V was clipped by 0 bases and J by 2 bases, with 11 bases between them. This CDR3 is built from 16 residues. Germline CDR1 is LGHNA and CDR2 is YSLEER. Here the CDR3 DNA reads TGCGCCAGCAGCCAAGATGGGCTACCCACCTACAATGAGCAGTTCTTC. Translated, it gives CASSQDGLPTYNEQFF.

The CDR3 coding sequence is TGTGCCAGCCGACAGTTAACTAATGAAAAACTGTTTTTT. It specifies CASRQLTNEKLFF. J is TRBJ1-4 and V is TRBV6-6; weak D call: TRBD1 (5 bases). The CDR3 sequence is 13 residues long. Germline CDR1 reads MNHNY; CDR2 reads SVGAGI (reference sequence). The ends were cut back, 8 bases at V and 1 base at J, with 8 bases in the middle.

CDR3 amino acids: CASSLETGGSTGELFF. Written as DNA, the CDR3 is TGTGCCAGCAGTCTAGAGACAGGGGGCAGTACCGGGGAGCTGTTTTTT. V usage is TRBV27 and J usage is TRBJ2-2; TRBD1 matches 10 bases. CDR3 length: 16 residues. Germline CDR1 and CDR2: MNHEY and SMNVEV (reference sequence). V lost 5 bases and J lost 5; bases outside the gene matches: 8.